One T cell receptor beta chain is described in this entry. The repertoire was sequenced with immunoSEQ multiplex PCR; TCRdb's copy has only in-frame clones and lacks some. The sample yields about 62,000 clones, roughly 80% seen once. The record originates from a study of blood T cell repertoires in COVID-19. In the study overall: From T cells, B-cell-depleted T cells, or PBMCs came the material, which was cDNA or gDNA.

Looked up from germline, CDR1 is MNHNS and CDR2 is SASEGT. The CDR3 extends over 16 amino acids. With V trimmed by 3 bases and J by 1 base, 5 bases remained unmatched. The source of this sequence is a woman between 50 and 59 years old with active or convalescent COVID-19. Material: peripheral blood. The V and J genes are TRBV6-1 and TRBJ2-5; 10 bases map to TRBD1. CDR3 protein: CASSDQGQGIQETQYF. The CDR3 bases are TGTGCCAGCAGTGATCAGGGACAGGGGATCCAAGAGACCCAGTACTTC.